Below are 27 T cell receptor beta chains sequenced from a single sample in a study of blood T cell repertoires in COVID-19. The data were produced by immunoSEQ multiplex PCR, yet TCRdb's version contains in-frame clones alone and is incomplete. The sample records some 300,000 clones, around 92% being singletons. Input material: peripheral blood. The receptor set was obtained from a woman aged 25 to 39 with COVID-19, enrolled during active disease.

This chain's CDR3 is CASKEAGGLGTQYF. Here the CDR3 DNA reads TGTGCCAGCAAGGAAGCGGGGGGGCTTGGGACCCAGTACTTC. The chain joins TRBV2 to TRBJ2-5, with 10 bases lining up with TRBD2. The CDR3 contains 14 residues. Germline loops: CDR1 SNHLY, CDR2 FYNNEI. The J segment lost 7 bases and the V segment lost 7 bases, leaving 9 bases of the junction unmatched.

The chain combines TRBV7-9 with TRBJ1-2; D gene uncertain. Trimming cost V 4 bases and J 3 bases, with 9 bases left between them. CDR3 size: 13 residues. Per the germline V gene, CDR1 is SEHNR and CDR2 is FQNEAQ (reference sequence). For the CDR3, the DNA is TGTGCCAGCAGCTCCCAGGAGGACTATGGCTACACCTTC. Residues: CASSSQEDYGYTF.

The rearrangement uses TRBV18 and TRBJ2-1; the match to TRBD2 covers 7 bases. The V segment lost 6 bases and the J segment 9 bases; nucleotides outside the gene matches: 8. The germline V gene encodes CDR1 KGHSH and CDR2 LQKENI. This CDR3 has 13 residues. CDR3 residues: CASSGRTGGEQFF. CDR3 sequence (DNA): TGTGCCAGCTCCGGGAGGACTGGAGGTGAGCAGTTCTTC. The full variable domain, in which reference TRBV18 and TRBJ2-1 provide the parts outside the CDR3, is NAGVMQNPRHLVRRRGQEARLRCSPMKGHSHVYWYRQLPEEGLKFMVYLQKENIIDESGMPKERFSAEFPKEGPSILRIQQVVRGDSAAYFCASSGRTGGEQFFGPGTRLTVL.

The chain combines TRBV3-1 (or the pseudogene TRBV3-2) with TRBJ1-1; D perhaps matches TRBD1 (5 bases). Germline CDR1 reads LGHDT; CDR2 reads YNNKEL (reference sequence). The CDR3 is 14 residues long. V was trimmed by 4 bases and J by 3 bases, leaving 12 bases between them. The CDR3 is CASSPRGMDTEAFF. DNA for the CDR3: TGTGCCAGCAGCCCAAGGGGAATGGACACTGAAGCTTTCTTT.

This sequence joins TRBV18 and TRBJ2-1; 7 bases line up with TRBD1. Trimming removed 2 bases from V and 9 bases from J; junction bases left unmatched: 10. Looked up from germline, CDR1 is KGHSH and CDR2 is LQKENI. The CDR3 length is 15 residues. The CDR3 nucleotides read TGTGCCAGCTCACCAACTGACAGGGTAGGGGGTGAGCAGTTCTTC. Encoded protein: CASSPTDRVGGEQFF.

This sequence joins TRBV19 and TRBJ2-5, with D unresolved. CDR1 and CDR2 (germline): LNHDA, SQIVND (reference sequence). V lost 5 bases and J lost 7, with 5 bases in between. The CDR3 totals 10 residues. The CDR3 nucleotides read TGTGCCAGTAGTGTCCGGACCCAGTACTTC. Its translation: CASSVRTQYF.

The chain joins TRBV11-3 to TRBJ1-3; 7 bases are a match to TRBD1. The germline V gene has CDR1 SGHNT and CDR2 YENEEA. The V segment lost 4 bases and the J segment 4 bases; nucleotides outside the gene matches: 4. This CDR3 is built from 14 residues. The CDR3 reads CASSYTGAGNTIYF. CDR3 DNA sequence: TGTGCCAGCAGCTACACAGGGGCCGGAAACACCATATATTTT.

V and J are TRBV20-1 and TRBJ1-1; D is uncertain. Per the germline V gene, CDR1 is DFQATT and CDR2 is SNEGSKA (reference sequence). CDR3 size: 8 residues. The ends were cut back, 7 bases at V and 9 bases at J, with 6 bases in the middle. CDR3 nucleotide sequence: TGCAGTGTCCCTCAAGCTTTCTTT. Its protein product is CSVPQAFF.

The rearrangement joins TRBV30 to TRBJ2-1; TRBD2 might be the D (5 bases). The CDR3 extends over 13 amino acids. Germline CDR1 GTSNPN, CDR2 SVGIG (reference sequence). Trimming stripped 1 base from V and 7 bases from J, with 11 bases between. DNA for the CDR3: TGTGCCTGGAGTGGCCGGGGAGATAATGAGCAGTTCTTC. Translated: CAWSGRGDNEQFF.

The J gene is TRBJ2-1, the V gene TRBV29-1; D possibly corresponds to TRBD2 (5 bases). The CDR3 runs to 12 residues. Trimming pared 3 bases from V and 9 bases from J, leaving 12 bases between. The V gene's germline CDR1 is SQVTM and CDR2 ANQGSEA. As DNA, the CDR3 is TGCAGCGTTGAGGACGTGGAGGCTGAGCAGTTCTTC. Its translation is CSVEDVEAEQFF.

V and J are TRBV9 and TRBJ1-2; D is undetermined. The germline V and J ends were trimmed by 4 bases and 7 bases, with 14 bases remaining between them. There are 13 residues in the CDR3. Germline CDR1 and CDR2: SGDLS and YYNGEE. CDR3 sequence (DNA): TGTGCCAGCAGCCCAATCGGGGAATCTGGCTACACCTTC. Amino acids: CASSPIGESGYTF.

J is TRBJ1-6 and V is TRBV28, with TRBD1 as a possible D gene (6 bases). The CDR3 runs 16 residues. Germline V gene lookup returns CDR1 MDHEN and CDR2 SYDVKM. Trimming removed 7 bases from V and 8 bases from J, with 21 bases in between. The CDR3 DNA sequence: TGTGCCAGCACAGGTCCTAGGGGGGGACGGGATTCACCCCTCCACTTT. This gives the protein CASTGPRGGRDSPLHF.

The chain combines TRBV5-5 with TRBJ1-1, with 10 positions matching TRBD1. The germline CDR1 and CDR2 sequences are SGHKS and YYEKEE (reference sequence). The CDR3 contains 18 residues. V shed 4 bases, J shed 3 bases, and the junction held 15 bases outside the gene matches. The CDR3 sequence: CASSELGQGRIGDTEAFF. Here the CDR3 DNA reads TGTGCCAGCAGCGAACTGGGACAGGGGCGGATCGGGGACACTGAAGCTTTCTTT. Drawing the rest from reference TRBV5-5 and TRBJ1-1, the complete variable domain is DAGVTQSPTHLIKTRGQQVTLRCSPISGHKSVSWYQQVLGQGPQFIFQYYEKEERGRGNFPDRFSARQFPNYSSELNVNALLLGDSALYLCASSELGQGRIGDTEAFFGQGTRLTVV.

This clone has only a few counts. This chain joins TRBV28 and TRBJ1-2, with D possibly matching TRBD1 (5 bases). V was clipped by 5 bases and J by 4 bases, with 11 bases between them. The CDR3 is 13 residues long. CDR1 and CDR2 from the germline V gene are MDHEN and SYDVKM. The CDR3 sequence is CASSRTGVYGYTF. In DNA form, the CDR3 reads TGTGCCAGCAGTCGTACAGGAGTCTATGGCTACACCTTC.

The chain carries TRBV18 and TRBJ1-1, with D possibly being TRBD1 (6 bases). The germline V gene has CDR1 KGHSH and CDR2 LQKENI. The CDR3 runs 17 residues. Trimming took 3 bases from V and 2 from J, leaving 19 bases between them. CDR3 in DNA: TGTGCCAGCTCACCTAGCTCCGGGACAAAGCTTAACACTGAAGCTTTCTTT. This gives the protein CASSPSSGTKLNTEAFF.

The V call is TRBV18, the J call TRBJ2-7, with 7 bases that match TRBD1. Losses at the gene ends were 3 bases for V and 4 bases for J; bases not matched to a gene: 6. This CDR3 contains 14 residues. Germline assignment: CDR1 KGHSH and CDR2 LQKENI. CDR3 sequence: CASSPPDRLYEQYV. CDR3 DNA sequence: TGTGCCAGCTCACCTCCGGACAGGCTTTACGAGCAGTACGTC.

J is TRBJ2-2 and V is TRBV9; a weak D match, TRBD2 (6 bases). This CDR3 has 15 amino acids. V was pared by 3 bases and J by 2 bases, with 11 bases between. The germline CDR1 and CDR2 sequences are SGDLS and YYNGEE. The CDR3 here is CASSAPAGNTGELFF. For the CDR3, the DNA is TGTGCCAGCAGCGCGCCAGCGGGTAACACCGGGGAGCTGTTTTTT.

The chain has TRBV18 and TRBJ1-4; the match to TRBD1 covers 7 bases. Unmatched junction bases numbered 9, after V lost 3 bases and J lost 5 bases. The CDR3 extends over 16 amino acids. CDR1 KGHSH and CDR2 LQKENI come from the germline V gene. The CDR3 region has the DNA TGTGCCAGCTCACCTAACCGTCAGGGGGAAAATGAAAAACTGTTTTTT. It yields the protein CASSPNRQGENEKLFF. Filled out from reference TRBV18 and TRBJ1-4, the complete variable domain reads NAGVMQNPRHLVRRRGQEARLRCSPMKGHSHVYWYRQLPEEGLKFMVYLQKENIIDESGMPKERFSAEFPKEGPSILRIQQVVRGDSAAYFCASSPNRQGENEKLFFGSGTQLSVL.

CDR3 DNA sequence: TGTGCCAGCAGCCCCAGACAGGGAATCTATGGCTACACCTTC. Its protein is CASSPRQGIYGYTF. This chain links TRBV11-3 with TRBJ1-2; 7 nucleotides align to TRBD1. This CDR3 has 14 residues. Per germline, CDR1 SGHNT and CDR2 YENEEA. Trimming at V came to 5 bases and at J to 4 bases, leaving 7 bases not matched to a gene.

This sequence joins TRBV19 and TRBJ2-7, with a tentative D call TRBD2 (5 bases). CDR1 and CDR2 (germline): LNHDA, SQIVND (reference sequence). This CDR3 has 15 residues. V lost 4 bases to trimming and J lost 0 bases, with 13 bases between them. The CDR3 nucleotides are TGTGCCAGTAGTACCCTCCTGGCGGGCTCCTACGAGCAGTACTTC. Protein product: CASSTLLAGSYEQYF.

CDR3 protein: CASSYRTGASGNTIYF. The CDR3 DNA reads TGTGCCAGCAGTTACCGGACAGGGGCCTCTGGAAACACCATATATTTT. The chain uses TRBV6-5 and TRBJ1-3; 9 bases fit TRBD1. V lost 2 bases to trimming and J lost 0 bases; unmatched junction nucleotides: 2. CDR1 is MNHEY, CDR2 SVGAGI, per germline. This CDR3 is 16 amino acids long.

The V call is TRBV13, the J call TRBJ2-3; tentative D call: TRBD2 (5 bases). Looked up from germline, CDR1 is PRHDT and CDR2 is FYEKMQ (reference sequence). The V gene lost 5 bases and the J gene lost 3 bases, with 12 bases spanning the gap. The CDR3 is 14 residues long. CDR3 loop: CASSQFTGTDTQYF. The CDR3 DNA follows: TGTGCCAGCAGCCAGTTCACGGGGACAGATACGCAGTATTTT.

The rearrangement uses TRBV20-1 and TRBJ2-5; D is possibly TRBD1 (5 bases). The length of the CDR3 is 14 residues. The ends were cut back, 3 bases at V and 2 bases at J, with 13 bases in the middle. CDR1 is DFQATT and CDR2 is SNEGSKA in the germline V gene (reference sequence). In DNA, the CDR3 is TGCAGTGCTAGTCACTCAGACAGACAAGAGACCCAGTACTTC. Its translation: CSASHSDRQETQYF.

V and J are TRBV18 and TRBJ2-5; unclear D gene. Trimming shortened V by 2 bases and J by 2 bases, and 6 bases separated the two germline ends. CDR3 size: 13 residues. CDR1 is KGHSH, CDR2 LQKENI, per germline. The chain's CDR3 is CASSPNIQETQYF. The CDR3 nucleotides are TGTGCCAGCTCACCAAACATACAAGAGACCCAGTACTTC.

In DNA form, the CDR3 reads TGTGCCAGCAGCTTAGCGGAGGCTAGCGCCTTCAATGAGCAGTTCTTC. Translating it yields CASSLAEASAFNEQFF. This chain connects TRBV7-9 to TRBJ2-1; tentatively, D is TRBD2 (6 bases). Looked up from germline, CDR1 is SEHNR and CDR2 is FQNEAQ (reference sequence). The CDR3 contains 16 residues. V lost 0 bases and J lost 6, with 15 bases in between.

The chain couples TRBV19 to TRBJ2-5; D not resolved. Deletions cut 3 bases from V and 5 bases from J, with 16 bases between. Germline CDR1 is LNHDA and CDR2 is SQIVND (reference sequence). The CDR3 totals 15 residues. CDR3 residues: CASSISRIPTETQYF. The CDR3 DNA sequence: TGTGCCAGTAGTATCTCGCGGATACCGACGGAGACCCAGTACTTC.

CDR3 residues: CASSFGPFRTRLMNTEAFF. CDR3 coding DNA: TGTGCCAGCAGTTTCGGTCCTTTCAGGACAAGGTTAATGAACACTGAAGCTTTCTTT. The chain carries TRBV28 and TRBJ1-1, with a tentative D call TRBD1 (5 bases). Between the trimmed V and J ends, which lost 3 bases and 0 bases, there was a span of 23 bases. The CDR3 has 19 amino acids. CDR1 MDHEN and CDR2 SYDVKM come from the germline V gene.